This TCR beta chain stems from a study of memory CD4+ T cells and cytomegalovirus serostatus. Study observations and caveats: About 40% of the roughly 160 known CMV-associated TCRbeta sequences appeared in CD4+ memory.

Using immunoSEQ multiplex PCR, the repertoire was profiled, and TCRdb retains in-frame clones only, with some absent. The data contain about 58,000 clones, less than 85% of them singletons. With respect to this clone: Its target is unknown.

Single viable CD3+CD4+CD8-CD45RO+ cells were sorted as the memory CD4+ T cells. CMV serostatus came from serum IgG against pp150, pp28, p38, p52. After thawing, CD4+ T cells were positively selected. V shed 3 bases and J 4 bases; nucleotides not matched to a gene: 4. The germline V gene has CDR1 MDHEN and CDR2 SYDVKM. CDR3 size: 15 residues. The receptor's source is an adult in good health and CMV-seronegative. Some clones in this sample may be carry-over from other donors' samples. The chain links TRBV28 to TRBJ1-4; 8 bases match TRBD1. Sequencing input: memory CD4+ T cells from blood. This chain's CDR3 is CASSFLDRVNEKLFF. Written as DNA, the CDR3 is TGTGCCAGCAGTTTCCTGGACAGGGTTAATGAAAAACTGTTTTTT.